Following are 15 T cell receptor beta chains from one sample sequenced in a study of T cells in Graves' hyperthyroidism and ophthalmopathy. Amplification targeted TCR beta CDR3 regions from RNA transcripts. The HTBI set primed first-round TCR CDR3 RT-PCR. TCRdb redid the calling of the multiplex PCR reads with MiXCR, one entry per CDR3 protein. The sample holds under 350,000 distinct CDR3 sequences, less than 30% seen once. Source material: blood. These receptors were taken from a man in his forties with Graves' hyperthyroidism that later progressed to Graves' ophthalmopathy.

The table lists this clonotype with many counts. The CDR3 DNA is TGTGCCAGCAGGGGAATCGGGAACACCATATATTTT. Translating gives CASRGIGNTIYF. V usage is TRBV6-5 and J usage is TRBJ1-3; D is uncertain. Germline values: CDR1 MNHEY, CDR2 SVGAGI. V lost 6 bases and J lost 7, with 10 bases in between. This CDR3 has 12 amino acids.

Ten or more counts support this clonotype. This chain links TRBV18 with TRBJ2-7; tentatively, D is TRBD2 (6 bases). V lost 2 bases to trimming and J lost 2 bases, with 10 bases between them. The CDR3 length is 14 residues. Germline V lookup: CDR1 KGHSH, CDR2 LQKENI. CDR3 coding DNA: TGTGCCAGCTCACCAATAGCGGAGACCTACGAGCAGTACTTC. Its protein product is CASSPIAETYEQYF.

V is TRBV18 and J is TRBJ1-2; unclear D gene. This CDR3 spans 12 amino acids. V was shortened by 2 bases and J by 1 base, with 2 bases between the two germline ends. Looked up from germline, CDR1 is KGHSH and CDR2 is LQKENI. DNA of the CDR3: TGTGCCAGCTCACCAGTTAACTATGGCTACACCTTC. Protein product: CASSPVNYGYTF. Together with reference TRBV18 and TRBJ1-2, the CDR3 gives the full variable domain: NAGVMQNPRHLVRRRGQEARLRCSPMKGHSHVYWYRQLPEEGLKFMVYLQKENIIDESGMPKERFSAEFPKEGPSILRIQQVVRGDSAAYFCASSPVNYGYTFGSGTRLTVV.

The chain combines TRBV7-9 with TRBJ2-2; possibly TRBD2 for D (5 bases). The germline V gene has CDR1 SEHNR and CDR2 FQNEAQ (reference sequence). The CDR3 sequence is 14 residues long. The V end was cut by 5 bases, the J end by 4 bases, with 11 bases between. The CDR3 sequence: CASSPLSVTGELFF. The CDR3 DNA reads as TGTGCCAGCAGCCCCCTTAGCGTCACCGGGGAGCTGTTTTTT.

Many counts were recorded for this clonotype. The chain combines TRBV12-3 or TRBV12-4 with TRBJ2-2; D unresolved. Deletions cut 4 bases from V and 6 bases from J, with 12 bases between. This CDR3 region has 14 residues. CDR3: CASSYQTFSGELFF. The DNA of the CDR3 is TGTGCCAGCAGTTACCAGACCTTTTCCGGGGAGCTGTTTTTT.

The table lists this clonotype with many counts. The chain has TRBV29-1 and TRBJ1-1; D might be TRBD1 (6 bases). Germline V lookup: CDR1 SQVTM, CDR2 ANQGSEA. Trimming removed 1 base from V and 5 bases from J, with 17 bases in between. This CDR3 spans 15 amino acids. Written as DNA, the CDR3 is TGCAGCGTTGAAGGGGGACAAGGAGGGGATACTGAAGCTTTCTTT. It is translated as CSVEGGQGGDTEAFF.

This clonotype came up many times. At one of its ends the junction is not consistent with the germline gene, which may arise from a read error. CDR3 nucleotide sequence: TGTGTCAGCAGTACAGGAACCTCACCCCTCCACTTT. It codes for CVSSTGTSPLHF. The rearrangement links TRBV28 to TRBJ1-6; D possibly corresponds to TRBD1 (5 bases). CDR1 and CDR2 (germline): MDHEN, SYDVKM. The CDR3 is 12 residues long.

This clonotype was observed at least ten times. The chain couples TRBV5-1 to TRBJ2-7; 11 bases match TRBD1. The germline CDR1 and CDR2 sequences are SGHRS and YFSETQ. V gave up 4 bases and J gave up 5 bases; unmatched junction bases: 5. CDR3 size: 14 residues. The CDR3 nucleotides are TGCGCCAGCAGCCTAGGACAGGGGGCGAACGAGCAGTACTTC. This sequence encodes CASSLGQGANEQYF.

This clonotype was found many times. This chain connects TRBV5-1 to TRBJ2-7; 10 bases are a match to TRBD1. Germline assignment: CDR1 SGHRS and CDR2 YFSETQ. The CDR3 is made up of 15 amino acids. Trimming at V came to 0 bases and at J to 7 bases, leaving 7 bases not matched to a gene. CDR3 region: CASSLVTGGSREQYF. CDR3 sequence (DNA): TGCGCCAGCAGCTTGGTGACAGGGGGCTCGCGGGAGCAGTACTTC.

This clonotype has just a few counts. Just one base apart from a much larger clone, this may be a read error. The J gene is TRBJ1-3, the V gene TRBV28; perhaps TRBD1 as D (5 bases). The CDR3 loop spans 16 amino acids. CDR1 is MDHEN, CDR2 SYDVKM, per germline. The CDR3 is CVSSLAGTLSGNTIYF. The DNA for the CDR3 is TGTGTCAGCAGTTTAGCCGGGACCCTCTCTGGAAACACCATATATTTT.

The rearrangement links TRBV6-1 to TRBJ2-3; no clear D gene. Germline V lookup: CDR1 MNHNS, CDR2 SASEGT. The length of the CDR3 is 13 residues. The V end lost 7 bases, the J end lost 0 bases, and 8 bases lay between the germline ends. CDR3 loop: CASKAKSTDTQYF. The CDR3, as DNA: TGTGCCAGCAAGGCTAAGAGCACAGATACGCAGTATTTT.

The chain couples TRBV19 to TRBJ1-2, with 10 bases matching TRBD1. After removal of 6 bases from V and 7 bases from J, the junction contained 8 bases not matched to a gene. The CDR3 contains 14 residues. Germline values: CDR1 LNHDA, CDR2 SQIVND (reference sequence). CDR3 in amino acids: CASRGRDRGTGYTF. The DNA for the CDR3 is TGTGCCAGTAGGGGCCGGGACAGGGGAACTGGCTACACCTTC.

This clonotype was counted many times. This chain links TRBV12-3 or TRBV12-4 with TRBJ2-5; 9 bases match TRBD2. With V trimmed by 7 bases and J by 5 bases, 11 bases remained unmatched. The CDR3 runs 15 residues. The CDR3 nucleotides read TGTGCCAGCACCTGGGGTAATAGCGGGAGTGAGACCCAGTACTTC. This codes for CASTWGNSGSETQYF.

This clonotype has at least ten counts. The rearrangement joins TRBV27 to TRBJ2-7; 10 nucleotides line up with TRBD1. CDR1 MNHEY and CDR2 SMNVEV come from the germline V gene (reference sequence). V shed 1 base and J 8 bases; nucleotides not matched to a gene: 8. This CDR3 comprises 15 residues. CDR3 loop: CASSLWTGTGAQQYF. DNA of the CDR3: TGTGCCAGCAGTTTATGGACCGGGACAGGGGCTCAGCAGTACTTC.

The chain links TRBV7-2 to TRBJ2-5; 13 nucleotides align to TRBD2. The CDR3 has 15 amino acids. V gave up 6 bases and J gave up 11 bases; unmatched junction bases: 12. The germline V gene has CDR1 SGHTA and CDR2 FQGNSA. CDR3 residues: CASSTGTSGVQGQYF. The CDR3 coding sequence is TGTGCCAGCAGTACCGGGACTAGCGGGGTCCAGGGACAGTACTTC.